The present entry profiles one TCR beta chain with its context. Its antigen is not known. At the DNA level, this CDR3 is encoded by other sequences in the same sample as well. The data are from a study of shared clonotypes between healthy human individuals. Overall study context: Three plates were used per donor for CD4 naive, three for CD4 memory, two for CD8 naive and one for CD8 memory. General study results and limits: Some naive CD4 clonotypes, roughly 4.5%, turned up in common across a few donors.

Per sorted-subset replicate PCR, input was around 200 ng DNA, representing around 30,000 T cell genomes. Assay: immunoSEQ multiplex PCR; the TCRdb copy retains only in-frame clones and omits some. The sample has 2,500,000 or so clones, approximately 92% seen once; the top ten hold about 0.13%. There are 15 residues in the CDR3. Germline loops: CDR1 SGHRS, CDR2 YFSETQ. Trimming took 4 bases from V and 2 from J, leaving 12 bases between them. The sequence was obtained from a man in his late teens or twenties in good health. J is TRBJ2-2 and V is TRBV5-1; D ambiguous. The sample consisted of naive CD4+ T cells sorted from blood. Specified subset: CD45RA+ positively selected. CDR3 in amino acids: CASSPGGTNTGELFF. The CDR3 DNA follows: TGCGCCAGCAGCCCCGGCGGCACAAACACCGGGGAGCTGTTTTTT.